Below are 6 T cell receptor beta chains sequenced from a single sample in a study of long-term antiretroviral therapy in people with HIV. The immunoSEQ assay was v3.0, run at survey level. Sequencing used immunoSEQ multiplex PCR; TCRdb keeps in-frame clones, though not all of them. The top ten clones hold 7% to 8% of a sample with about 22,000 clones, about nine tenths of them seen once. The sequences come from unsorted PBMCs, collected 1.8 years before starting antiretroviral therapy. These receptors came from a woman in her twenties or thirties with HIV.

This chain uses TRBV7-9 with TRBJ2-7; a possible D gene is TRBD1 (5 bases). The CDR3 loop spans 13 amino acids. Trimming pared 1 base from V and 13 bases from J, leaving 17 bases between. Germline-derived CDR1 and CDR2 are SEHNR and FQNEAQ (reference sequence). The CDR3 nucleotides read TGTGCCAGCAGCTTAGGATTCCAGGGTCAGGTATACGTC. Amino acid sequence: CASSLGFQGQVYV.

This clone was found once. This chain connects TRBV5-1 to TRBJ1-1; D uncertain. V was pared by 2 bases and J by 0 bases, with 8 bases between. The germline CDR1 and CDR2 sequences are SGHRS and YFSETQ. The CDR3 extends over 14 amino acids. CDR3 nucleotide sequence: TGCGCCAGCAGCTTTGTTGACCTGAACACTGAAGCTTTCTTT. Protein product: CASSFVDLNTEAFF.

The chain couples TRBV10-2 to TRBJ2-1; TRBD2 is a possible D gene (7 bases). Trimming removed 3 bases from V and 0 bases from J, with 15 bases in between. The germline gives CDR1 WSHSY, CDR2 SAAADI. This CDR3 is 17 amino acids long. CDR3 nucleotides: TGCGCCAGCAGTGACCCGGGTCGGGGGGCCTCCTACAATGAGCAGTTCTTC. Translated, it gives CASSDPGRGASYNEQFF.

The chain is built from TRBV5-1 and TRBJ2-2, with a possible D match to TRBD2 (7 bases). This CDR3 spans 14 amino acids. Germline V gene lookup returns CDR1 SGHRS and CDR2 YFSETQ. V was clipped by 1 base and J by 7 bases, with 11 bases between them. The CDR3 coding sequence is TGCGCCAGCAGCTTGAGGGGGGGCGTCGGGGAGCTGTTTTTT. Its protein is CASSLRGGVGELFF. The variable domain in full, with the rest retrieved from reference TRBV5-1 and TRBJ2-2, is KAGVTQTPRYLIKTRGQQVTLSCSPISGHRSVSWYQQTPGQGLQFLFEYFSETQRNKGNFPGRFSGRQFSNSRSEMNVSTLELGDSALYLCASSLRGGVGELFFGEGSRLTVL.

V and J are TRBV9 and TRBJ1-5, with 8 bases identical to TRBD1. The CDR3 consists of 13 residues. J lost 12 bases, V lost 3 bases, and 8 bases had no gene match. CDR1 SGDLS and CDR2 YYNGEE come from the germline V gene. The CDR3 loop reads CASSAFPTGDQHF. In DNA form, the CDR3 reads TGTGCCAGCAGCGCGTTTCCGACAGGGGACCAGCATTTT.

The chain couples TRBV4-1 to TRBJ1-2; tentative D call: TRBD1 (6 bases). Trimming removed 0 bases at V and 3 bases at J, with 11 bases between. Germline V gives CDR1 MGHRA, CDR2 YSYEKL. The CDR3 runs 15 residues. CDR3 sequence: CASSQDLGGYYGYTF. The CDR3 nucleotides read TGCGCCAGCAGCCAAGATCTAGGGGGGTACTATGGCTACACCTTC.